Listed here are 3 T cell receptor beta chains from one sample, sequenced in a study of blood T cell repertoires in COVID-19. Clones were sequenced by immunoSEQ multiplex PCR, and TCRdb holds only the in-frame ones, with some missing. This repertoire shows 300,000 to 450,000 clones, around 87% found once; its top ten account for around 2%. The sequenced sample consisted of PBMCs or T cells enriched from blood (not recorded which). The receptors originated from a man aged 35-49 years in a cohort exposed to, infected with or recovered from COVID-19 (not recorded which).

This chain uses TRBV11-2 with TRBJ2-5, with 8 bases aligning to TRBD1. Germline V gene lookup returns CDR1 SGHAT and CDR2 FQNNGV. CDR3 length: 14 residues. Trimming removed 3 bases from V and 4 bases from J; junction bases left unmatched: 4. CDR3 amino acids: CASSFTGGGETQYF. The CDR3, as DNA: TGTGCCAGCAGCTTCACAGGGGGTGGAGAGACCCAGTACTTC.

The chain carries TRBV7-2 and TRBJ2-7, with TRBD2 matching 7 bases. This CDR3 has 14 residues. Losses at the gene ends were 1 base for V and 5 bases for J; bases not matched to a gene: 5. Germline V gives CDR1 SGHTA, CDR2 FQGNSA. The CDR3 nucleotides read TGTGCCAGCAGCTTAGTACTAGCGTCCCACGAGCAGTACTTC. Its protein is CASSLVLASHEQYF.

The chain uses TRBV28 and TRBJ1-5, with a tentative D call TRBD1 (6 bases). V lost 2 bases and J lost 5, with 10 bases in between. Germline values: CDR1 MDHEN, CDR2 SYDVKM. The CDR3 covers 14 residues. The CDR3 here is CASSLPYRDQPQHF. The CDR3 region has the DNA TGTGCCAGCAGTTTACCCTACAGGGATCAGCCCCAGCATTTT.